These T cell receptor beta chains were read from a single sample in a study of cytomegalovirus exposure and HLA in healthy donors. Generated by immunoSEQ multiplex PCR, the TCRdb table keeps only in-frame clones and is missing some. The profile shows some 150,000 clones, about 82% of them singletons. Sequenced: PBMCs. All receptors derive from a woman in her twenties or thirties in good health and CMV-seropositive. Both conserved end residues are part of each CDR3. Each record gives: CDR3 protein, V gene.

CASTRDIYAPNQPQHF,TRBV19
CAFTDRFASPLHF,TRBV30
CASSQDKAGANVLTF,TRBV4-2
CASSRGQVNTEAFF,TRBV4-1
CASSSPWIGDGNTEAFF,TRBV5-1
CASSIQQAASYEQYF,TRBV19
CASSLSPLLAGGRETQYF,TRBV27
CASSLVQGDAAFF,TRBV7-3
CASSQDRRFQPQHF,TRBV4-3
CASSSGQGTYGYTF,TRBV6-6
CASSARGRMEAFF,TRBV5-6
CASRLAGWRAGELFF,TRBV28
CASSSFGTGYNSPLHF,TRBV7-2
CASSSPPGTAILAKNIQYF,TRBV11-2
CASSLRIGVANTIYF,TRBV27
CASSSTFATNEKLFF,TRBV28
CASSSGGISYEQYF,TRBV5-4